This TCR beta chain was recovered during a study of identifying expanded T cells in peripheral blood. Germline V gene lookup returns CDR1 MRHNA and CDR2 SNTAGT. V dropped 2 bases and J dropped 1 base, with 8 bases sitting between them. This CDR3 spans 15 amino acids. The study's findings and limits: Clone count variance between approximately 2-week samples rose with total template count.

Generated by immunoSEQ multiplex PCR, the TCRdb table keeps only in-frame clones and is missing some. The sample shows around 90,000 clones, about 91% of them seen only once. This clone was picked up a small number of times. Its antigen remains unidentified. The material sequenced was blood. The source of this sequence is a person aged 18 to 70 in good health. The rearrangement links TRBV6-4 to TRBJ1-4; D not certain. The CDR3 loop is CASSDRVRTNEKLFF. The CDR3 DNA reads TGTGCCAGCAGTGACAGGGTACGAACTAATGAAAAACTGTTTTTT.